This passage covers 12 T cell receptor beta chains from one sample sequenced in a study of CD8 T cells in ankylosing spondylitis. MiXCR, run by TCRdb on the 5' RACE reads, gives a single entry per CDR3 protein. The table records 50,000 to 60,000 distinct CDR3 sequences, 7.4% of them present only once. The sample taken for sequencing was blood, either unsorted or a sorted T cell fraction (not recorded which). The receptors derive from a female donor with ankylosing spondylitis or in good health (not recorded which).

This clonotype was observed at least ten times. This chain uses TRBV5-1 with TRBJ2-7; no clear D. Germline V gene lookup returns CDR1 SGHRS and CDR2 YFSETQ. V gave up 4 bases and J gave up 0 bases, with 11 bases separating them. The CDR3 has 14 residues. The CDR3 here is CASSPAGISYEQYV. CDR3 coding DNA: TGCGCCAGCAGCCCCGCAGGTATCTCCTACGAGCAGTACGTC.

At least ten counts were recorded for this clonotype. The chain recombines TRBV24-1 with TRBJ2-1; TRBD2 aligns across 9 bases. Losses at the gene ends were 3 bases for V and 6 bases for J; bases not matched to a gene: 14. Germline V gene data show CDR1 as KGHDR and CDR2 as SFDVKD. The CDR3 runs 18 residues. The CDR3 bases are TGTGCCACCAGTGATAGAACCGGGCCGGGACTAGCCAGCAATGAGCAGTTCTTC. Protein: CATSDRTGPGLASNEQFF.

This clonotype was picked up many times. As DNA, the CDR3 is TGCGCCAGCAGCCCGGGGGGACAGTTCACAGATACGCAGTATTTT. Its protein is CASSPGGQFTDTQYF. V usage is TRBV5-1 and J usage is TRBJ2-3, with D perhaps TRBD1 or TRBD2 (7 bases each). In germline, CDR1 is SGHRS, CDR2 YFSETQ. This CDR3 contains 15 residues. V was clipped by 4 bases and J by 2 bases, with 14 bases between them.

In this sample, this clonotype turned up many times. V gene TRBV18 combines with J gene TRBJ1-6; possible D gene TRBD1, 5 bases. Germline CDR1 is KGHSH and CDR2 is LQKENI. CDR3 size: 16 residues. Deletions cut 6 bases from V and 8 bases from J, with 20 bases between. The CDR3 nucleotides read TGTGCCAGCTCGTCTTCTGGGACGGCGGGGGATTCACCCCTCCACTTT. Protein: CASSSSGTAGDSPLHF.

This clonotype was seen many times. The rearrangement links TRBV10-3 to TRBJ2-5, with D unclear. CDR1 ENHRY and CDR2 SYGVKD come from the germline V gene. The CDR3 is 15 amino acids. Trimming shortened V by 3 bases and J by 3 bases, and 14 bases separated the two germline ends. This chain's CDR3 is CAISDPLLAKETQYF. CDR3 bases: TGTGCCATCAGTGATCCCCTGTTGGCAAAAGAGACCCAGTACTTC.

This clonotype was counted at least ten times. This sequence joins TRBV5-1 and TRBJ2-3, with unresolved D. Germline assignment: CDR1 SGHRS and CDR2 YFSETQ. Trimming stripped 4 bases from V and 0 bases from J, with 12 bases between. The CDR3 consists of 15 residues. The CDR3 region is CASSPTVTSTDTQYF. CDR3 bases: TGCGCCAGCAGCCCCACGGTTACTAGCACAGATACGCAGTATTTT.

This clonotype was picked up many times. CDR3 region: CASTVGGASSYNEQFF. CDR3 coding DNA: TGTGCCAGCACCGTCGGAGGGGCGAGCTCCTACAATGAGCAGTTCTTC. The rearrangement joins TRBV27 to TRBJ2-1; TRBD2 is a possible D gene (6 bases). V dropped 7 bases and J dropped 0 bases, with 16 bases sitting between them. CDR3 length equals 16 residues. In germline, CDR1 is MNHEY, CDR2 SMNVEV (reference sequence).

The chain employs TRBV7-6 and TRBJ1-2; D ambiguous. CDR1 and CDR2 from the germline V gene are SGHVS and FNYEAQ. V gave up 1 base and J gave up 8 bases, with 11 bases separating them. The CDR3 runs 13 residues. The CDR3 loop reads CASSLDFARGYTF. CDR3 DNA sequence: TGTGCCAGCAGCTTAGACTTTGCCAGGGGCTACACCTTC.

This clonotype showed up many times. This chain connects TRBV5-1 to TRBJ2-1; D call uncertain. Germline-derived CDR1 and CDR2 are SGHRS and YFSETQ. The CDR3 runs to 15 residues. V shed 0 bases and J shed 2 bases, with 9 bases lying between them. The CDR3 coding sequence is TGCGCCAGCAGCTTGGCTGAGGATCCCTACAATGAGCAGTTCTTC. It yields the protein CASSLAEDPYNEQFF.

This clonotype was picked up many times. The chain has TRBV29-1 and TRBJ2-3, with a tentative D call TRBD1 (5 bases). The V gene's germline CDR1 is SQVTM and CDR2 ANQGSEA. V was shortened by 2 bases and J by 8 bases, with 11 bases between the two germline ends. The CDR3 covers 12 residues. The CDR3 coding sequence is TGCAGCGTTGAACAGGGTGGTGGTACGCAGTATTTT. Translated: CSVEQGGGTQYF.

The rearrangement uses TRBV30 and TRBJ2-2; a possible D gene is TRBD1 (5 bases). In germline, CDR1 is GTSNPN, CDR2 SVGIG (reference sequence). Trimming removed 4 bases at V and 6 bases at J, with 12 bases between. The CDR3 covers 13 residues. The CDR3 DNA reads as TGTGCCTGGAAAGGGGATTGGGCCGGGGAGCTGTTTTTT. It codes for CAWKGDWAGELFF.

This clonotype was observed many times. This chain links TRBV5-5 with TRBJ1-4; 8 bases line up with TRBD1. This CDR3 contains 15 residues. Per germline, CDR1 SGHKS and CDR2 YYEKEE (reference sequence). With 2 bases clipped from V and 1 base from J, the junction kept 1 base outside the gene matches. CDR3 amino acids: CASSFGQGTNEKLFF. CDR3 DNA: TGTGCCAGCAGCTTCGGACAGGGAACTAATGAAAAACTGTTTTTT.